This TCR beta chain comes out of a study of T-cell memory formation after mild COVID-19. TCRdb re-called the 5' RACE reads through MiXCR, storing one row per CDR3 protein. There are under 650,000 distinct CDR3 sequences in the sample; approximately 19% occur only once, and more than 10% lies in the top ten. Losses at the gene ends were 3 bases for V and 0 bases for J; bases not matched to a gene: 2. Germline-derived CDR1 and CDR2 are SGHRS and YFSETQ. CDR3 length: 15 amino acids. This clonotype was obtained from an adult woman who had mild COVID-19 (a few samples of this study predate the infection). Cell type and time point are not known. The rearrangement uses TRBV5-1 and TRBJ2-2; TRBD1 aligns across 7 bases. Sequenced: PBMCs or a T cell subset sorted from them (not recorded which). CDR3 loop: CASSWGTANTGELFF. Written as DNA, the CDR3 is TGCGCCAGCAGCTGGGGGACAGCGAACACCGGGGAGCTGTTTTTT.